This T cell receptor (beta chain) was recovered during a study of cytomegalovirus exposure and HLA in healthy donors. The V gene lost 5 bases and the J gene lost 8 bases, with 18 bases spanning the gap. CDR3 length: 15 residues. The germline V gene has CDR1 SEHNR and CDR2 FQNEAQ (reference sequence). There are a few counts of this clone. PCR amplification relied on 60 Vbeta primers (plus 13 Jbeta primers). Repertoires were generated with immunoSEQ multiplex PCR, while TCRdb's copy carries only in-frame clones and drops some. Among 100,000 to 150,000 clones listed, roughly 78% were seen once. The sample comprised PBMCs. V gene TRBV7-9 combines with J gene TRBJ1-4, with D maybe TRBD1 (5 bases). The TCR was taken from a man aged 30-40 years in good health and CMV-seropositive. The chain's CDR3 is CASSPSLGLHEKLFF. The CDR3, as DNA: TGTGCCAGCAGCCCCTCGCTGGGGCTCCACGAAAAACTGTTTTTT.